Following are 23 T cell receptor beta chains from one sample sequenced in a study of molecular identifiers for immune sequencing clone quantification. Each CDR3 protein gets one entry after TCRdb re-called the PCR reads with MiXCR. This sample has approximately 63,000 distinct CDR3 sequences, with around a fifth found just once. What was sequenced was naive CD8+ T cells from blood, with Jurkat cell RNA spiked in. Documented subset: FACS-sorted CD8+CD4-CCR7+CD45RA+ naive T cells. These receptors all stem from a human donor in good health. Some libraries in this study had Jurkat cell RNA spiked in.

This clonotype was recorded only once. Possible read error: a much larger clone is one base away. The chain uses TRBV2 and TRBJ1-1; D ambiguous. Germline V gives CDR1 SNHLY, CDR2 FYNNEI. The ends were cut back, 11 bases at V and 4 bases at J, with 17 bases in the middle. The CDR3 totals 13 residues. CDR3 nucleotide sequence: TGTGCCGGACTGGAGGGTGAGACCACTGAAGCTTTCTTT. Protein: CAGLEGETTEAFF.

This clonotype was seen many times. The gene calls are TRBV11-3 and TRBJ2-5, with D perhaps matching TRBD1 (6 bases). The CDR3 totals 14 residues. Germline V gives CDR1 SGHNT, CDR2 YENEEA. Trimming cost V 4 bases and J 5 bases, with 14 bases left between them. The CDR3 DNA reads TGTGCCAGCAGCTCTCAACAGGGAGTTGAGACCCAGTACTTC. It encodes CASSSQQGVETQYF. Combining the CDR3 with reference TRBV11-3 and TRBJ2-5 gives the whole variable domain EAGVVQSPRYKIIEKKQPVAFWCNPISGHNTLYWYLQNLGQGPELLIRYENEEAVDDSQLPKDRFSAERLKGVDSTLKIQPAELGDSAVYLCASSSQQGVETQYFGPGTRLLVL.

V gene TRBV7-9 combines with J gene TRBJ2-2; 7 positions agree with TRBD2. The V gene end was trimmed by 5 bases and the J gene end by 6 bases; junction bases not matched to a gene: 3. CDR3 length equals 13 residues. Germline CDR1 reads SEHNR; CDR2 reads FQNEAQ (reference sequence). CDR3 bases: TGTGCCAGCAGCCTACTAGCGCCCGGGGAGCTGTTTTTT. It encodes CASSLLAPGELFF.

This clonotype has at least ten counts. The gene calls are TRBV4-3 and TRBJ1-3; D gene ambiguous. There are 15 residues in the CDR3. Looked up from germline, CDR1 is LGHNA and CDR2 is YSLEER. Trimming removed 0 bases at V and 1 base at J, with 7 bases between. The DNA of the CDR3 is TGCGCCAGCAGCCAAGATCGCACGTCTGGAAACACCATATATTTT. Residues: CASSQDRTSGNTIYF.

In regard to this clonotype: A single base separates this from a much larger clone, so it may be a read error. The chain recombines TRBV5-4 with TRBJ2-7, with D possibly TRBD2 on 6 matching bases. The CDR3 spans 12 residues. Deletions cut 3 bases from V and 5 bases from J, with 9 bases between. Germline CDR1 SGHNT, CDR2 YYREEE (reference sequence). The CDR3 loop reads CASSSEGHEQYV. CDR3 DNA sequence: TGTGCCAGCAGCTCGGAGGGCCACGAGCAGTACGTC.

This clonotype was detected ten times or more. The chain employs TRBV10-3 and TRBJ1-3; 8 bases are shared with TRBD1. Germline V CDR1 and CDR2: ENHRY, SYGVKD. V dropped 5 bases and J dropped 4; count of bases not matched to a gene: 13. The CDR3 consists of 17 residues. The CDR3, as DNA: TGTGCCATCAGTACTACCCACCCGACAGGGGTAGGAAACACCATATATTTT. Its translation: CAISTTHPTGVGNTIYF.

This clonotype was seen a handful of times. CDR3 in amino acids: CSVVKTDFYEQYF. In DNA form, the CDR3 reads TGCAGCGTTGTAAAGACTGATTTCTACGAGCAGTACTTC. The chain combines TRBV29-1 with TRBJ2-7; D is uncertain. The CDR3 spans 13 residues. Germline CDR1 and CDR2: SQVTM and ANQGSEA. The germline V and J ends were trimmed by 4 bases and 3 bases, with 13 bases remaining between them.

There are a few counts of this clonotype. The gene calls are TRBV9 and TRBJ2-1, with 8 nucleotides matching TRBD2. Trimming cost V 2 bases and J 12 bases; bases outside gene matches: 1. Per the germline V gene, CDR1 is SGDLS and CDR2 is YYNGEE. The CDR3 is 11 residues long. The CDR3 sequence: CASSVGLVQFF. CDR3 nucleotide sequence: TGTGCCAGCAGCGTGGGACTAGTGCAGTTCTTC. The complete variable domain, with remaining parts taken from reference TRBV9 and TRBJ2-1, reads DSGVTQTPKHLITATGQRVTLRCSPRSGDLSVYWYQQSLDQGLQFLIQYYNGEERAKGNILERFSAQQFPDLHSELNLSSLELGDSALYFCASSVGLVQFFGPGTRLTVL.

This clonotype was observed many times. The rearrangement uses TRBV6-2 or TRBV6-3 and TRBJ2-3; D remains unclear. The CDR3 runs 16 residues. V was trimmed by 2 bases and J by 2 bases, leaving 14 bases between them. Germline loops: CDR1 MNHEY, CDR2 SVGEGT. CDR3 bases: TGTGCCAGCAGTTACCCAATTGGTGGTGACACAGATACGCAGTATTTT. Amino acid sequence: CASSYPIGGDTDTQYF.

V gene TRBV5-4 combines with J gene TRBJ2-5, with D possibly matching TRBD1 (5 bases). The CDR3 consists of 16 residues. Germline V CDR1 and CDR2: SGHNT, YYREEE (reference sequence). Trimming took off 0 bases at V and 3 bases at J, with 15 bases between the two ends. As DNA, the CDR3 is TGTGCCAGCAGCTTGGAGCTGACAGTGGCCGAAGAGACCCAGTACTTC. This sequence encodes CASSLELTVAEETQYF.

This clonotype came up many times. The rearrangement joins TRBV12-3 or TRBV12-4 to TRBJ2-5, with 14 bases identical to TRBD2. J lost 5 bases, V lost 5 bases, and 16 bases had no gene match. The CDR3 contains 19 residues. CDR3 region: CASSRLAGGPRYPRETQYF. In DNA, the CDR3 is TGTGCCAGCAGTAGACTAGCGGGAGGGCCGAGATACCCTCGCGAGACCCAGTACTTC.

Of note for this clonotype: One base away lies a much larger clone, so this may be a sequencing read error. The CDR3 nucleotides are TGTGCCAGCAACTTGGGGTGGTCAGACTACGAGCAGTACTTC. This gives the protein CASNLGWSDYEQYF. The chain links TRBV7-2 to TRBJ2-7; D gene uncertain. CDR1 is SGHTA and CDR2 is FQGNSA in the germline V gene. The CDR3 is 14 amino acids. V was pared by 7 bases and J by 3 bases, with 16 bases between.

This clonotype was seen at least ten times. V and J are TRBV28 and TRBJ2-3, with 8 bases lining up with TRBD2. The CDR3 extends over 14 amino acids. Germline CDR1 MDHEN, CDR2 SYDVKM. V gave up 7 bases and J gave up 6 bases; unmatched junction bases: 9. CDR3 amino acids: CASTPPGRADTQYF. Written as DNA, the CDR3 is TGTGCCAGCACTCCCCCCGGGAGGGCGGATACGCAGTATTTT.

This clonotype appeared many times. The V call is TRBV4-1, the J call TRBJ1-5; D remains unclear. Trimming took off 1 base at V and 2 bases at J, with 9 bases between the two ends. Germline V gene sequence: CDR1 MGHRA, CDR2 YSYEKL. The CDR3 is 15 amino acids. CDR3 protein: CASSQVSGGNQPQHF. The CDR3 DNA sequence: TGCGCCAGCAGCCAAGTCAGTGGGGGCAATCAGCCCCAGCATTTT.

The chain joins TRBV5-8 to TRBJ2-7; D may match TRBD1 or TRBD2 (5 bases each). V was pared by 4 bases and J by 3 bases, with 17 bases between. The CDR3 spans 15 residues. The V gene's germline CDR1 is SGHTS and CDR2 YDEGEE. CDR3 sequence: CASSPVELGGYEQYF. The CDR3 bases are TGTGCCAGCAGCCCGGTGGAGCTTGGGGGCTACGAGCAGTACTTC.

In its sample, this clonotype was seen many times. The chain couples TRBV10-3 to TRBJ2-3; 11 bases match TRBD1. CDR1 ENHRY and CDR2 SYGVKD come from the germline V gene. The V gene end was trimmed by 8 bases and the J gene end by 3 bases; junction bases not matched to a gene: 7. The CDR3 spans 15 residues. CDR3 DNA sequence: TGTGCCATCGGGGGACAGGGGGGTGGAACAGATACGCAGTATTTT. It codes for CAIGGQGGGTDTQYF.

This clonotype was found many times. The chain combines TRBV20-1 with TRBJ2-7; a weak D match, TRBD1 (5 bases). V lost 3 bases and J lost 6, with 18 bases in between. CDR1 is DFQATT, CDR2 SNEGSKA, per germline (reference sequence). The CDR3 runs to 14 residues. CDR3 nucleotide sequence: TGCAGTGCTAGCCCCTCGGGCAGGGTAGGCGAGCAGTACTTC. It encodes CSASPSGRVGEQYF.

Details on this clonotype: A much larger clone differs by one base, so this may be a read error. The gene calls are TRBV7-9 and TRBJ2-1, with 8 bases identical to TRBD2. CDR1 and CDR2 (germline): SEHNR, FQNEAQ (reference sequence). This CDR3 comprises 14 residues. CDR3 sequence (DNA): TGTGCCAGCTCAAGACTAGCGTCCTACGATGAGCAGTTCTTC. It translates to CASSRLASYDEQFF.

Regarding this clonotype: The conserved phenylalanine or tryptophan normally closing the CDR3 is absent here, so this likely arose from a read error. The DNA is omitted, as the CDR3 cannot be located on it reliably, and the CDR3 follows TCRdb's listing. This chain uses TRBV29-1 with TRBJ2-7; TRBD2 is the table's D call, not checked against the DNA. The CDR3 length is 13 residues, termini included. CDR1 and CDR2 from the germline V gene are SQVTM and ANQGSEA. The CDR3 reads CSVGRPSSYERYS.

Points on this clonotype: This could be a read error, since a much larger clone is one nucleotide away. J is TRBJ2-5 and V is TRBV10-3; D is perhaps TRBD1 (6 bases). This CDR3 has 16 amino acids. V was shortened by 4 bases and J by 2 bases, with 17 bases between the two germline ends. CDR1 is ENHRY, CDR2 SYGVKD, per germline. The CDR3 loop is CAISGSGTTNQETQYF. The CDR3 nucleotides read TGTGCCATCAGTGGGTCTGGGACAACGAATCAAGAGACCCAGTACTTC.

This clonotype was found a few times. The V call is TRBV5-5, the J call TRBJ2-1; D gene unclear. This CDR3 comprises 15 residues. CDR1 and CDR2 (germline): SGHKS, YYEKEE (reference sequence). Between the trimmed V and J ends, which lost 4 bases and 8 bases, there was a span of 19 bases. CDR3: CASSPSILSRDEQFF. The CDR3, as DNA: TGTGCCAGCAGCCCCTCAATCCTTTCGCGTGATGAGCAGTTCTTC.

This clonotype was seen repeatedly, ten times or more. This sequence joins TRBV28 and TRBJ2-7; 11 bases line up with TRBD2. The CDR3 runs 14 residues. The trim removed 4 bases at V and 2 bases at J, leaving 1 base unmatched. Looked up from germline, CDR1 is MDHEN and CDR2 is SYDVKM. This CDR3 reads CASSWTSGPYEQYF. The CDR3 bases are TGTGCCAGCAGTTGGACTAGCGGGCCCTACGAGCAGTACTTC.

This clonotype was recorded at least ten times. The rearrangement uses TRBV20-1 and TRBJ2-2; D remains unclear. This CDR3 has 13 residues. V was pared by 3 bases and J by 4 bases, with 9 bases between. Germline assignment: CDR1 DFQATT and CDR2 SNEGSKA (reference sequence). The chain's CDR3 is CSARAVGTGELFF. DNA of the CDR3: TGCAGTGCTAGGGCCGTGGGCACCGGGGAGCTGTTTTTT.